Reported below is one T cell receptor (beta chain). Its antigen is still unknown. Unmatched junction bases numbered 7, after V lost 10 bases and J lost 9 bases. The V gene's germline CDR1 is ENHRY and CDR2 SYGVKD. The CDR3 spans 11 residues. These data belong to a study of T cells after yellow fever vaccination. 5'RACE template switching added a universal primer site and UMIs to TCR cDNA. TCRdb independently ran MiXCR on the 5' RACE reads; one entry per CDR3 protein. The data hold fewer than 500,000 distinct CDR3 sequences, with around 20% observed a single time. Findings and caveats of the study: Among primary-vaccination clones, most reappeared after the booster, at almost 98% for CD4 and 88% for CD8. Abundant clonotypes (contaminants from the bulk population) could be present in FACS-sorted repertoires.

This chain connects TRBV10-3 to TRBJ2-3, with 7 positions matching TRBD1. This TCR was recovered from a man younger than 35 who received the YFV17D yellow fever vaccine. The input for sequencing was PBMCs, taken before the yellow fever booster vaccination. CDR3 in DNA: TGTGCCACCCGACAGGGCCCGACGCAGTATTTT. It codes for CATRQGPTQYF.